Listed here are 10 T cell receptor beta chains from one sample, sequenced in a study of T cell responses to AZD1222 COVID-19 vaccine. The assay was immunoSEQ multiplex PCR, and TCRdb's table has in-frame clones only and misses some. This sample has under 170,000 clones, with around 90% found just once. Here the sequenced sample was peripheral blood, taken 28 days after the second AZD1222 dose. The receptors were gathered from an adult who received the AZD1222 COVID-19 vaccine.

The chain is built from TRBV20-1 and TRBJ1-1; D is possibly TRBD1 (6 bases). Trimming stripped 3 bases from V and 4 bases from J, with 21 bases between. The CDR3 spans 16 residues. Germline lookup yields CDR1 DFQATT and CDR2 SNEGSKA (reference sequence). The DNA for the CDR3 is TGCAGTGCTAGTAATTTTCGGACAGATTGGGGCACTGAAGCTTTCTTT. This gives the protein CSASNFRTDWGTEAFF.

The chain is built from TRBV27 and TRBJ2-7; D is unresolved. CDR3 length: 13 amino acids. Germline-derived CDR1 and CDR2 are MNHEY and SMNVEV (reference sequence). V was shortened by 3 bases and J by 2 bases, with 8 bases between the two germline ends. CDR3 in amino acids: CASSFGSAYEQYF. CDR3 DNA sequence: TGTGCCAGCAGTTTTGGCTCGGCCTACGAGCAGTACTTC.

This clone is a singleton in its sample. CDR3 DNA sequence: TGTGCCAGCAGCTTTGCAGGGAACGGGGAGACCCAGTACTTC. It is translated as CASSFAGNGETQYF. The chain combines TRBV7-9 with TRBJ2-5, with D tentatively TRBD1 (5 bases). This CDR3 has 14 residues. Germline-derived CDR1 and CDR2 are SEHNR and FQNEAQ (reference sequence). Deletions cut 3 bases from V and 5 bases from J, with 13 bases between.

This rearrangement joins TRBV27 to TRBJ2-7; D call uncertain. The ends were cut back, 3 bases at V and 0 bases at J, with 6 bases in the middle. Germline V gene lookup returns CDR1 MNHEY and CDR2 SMNVEV (reference sequence). The CDR3 contains 13 residues. The chain's CDR3 is CASSLGNSYEQYF. CDR3 bases: TGTGCCAGCAGTTTGGGCAACTCCTACGAGCAGTACTTC.

The gene calls are TRBV7-2 and TRBJ2-1; 9 nucleotides agree with TRBD2. Germline loops: CDR1 SGHTA, CDR2 FQGNSA. The CDR3 has 15 residues. V was pared by 5 bases and J by 4 bases, with 6 bases of the junction left unmatched. The CDR3 protein is CASSPMAGGYNEQFF. CDR3 DNA: TGTGCCAGCAGCCCTATGGCGGGAGGGTACAATGAGCAGTTCTTC.

The chain combines TRBV5-1 with TRBJ1-1; D is unclear. Trimming removed 0 bases at V and 0 bases at J, with 6 bases between. Germline CDR1 and CDR2: SGHRS and YFSETQ. This CDR3 is built from 14 residues. The CDR3 loop is CASSLVSMNTEAFF. The CDR3 DNA is TGCGCCAGCAGCTTGGTGTCCATGAACACTGAAGCTTTCTTT.

This clone was detected only a few times. This chain uses TRBV27 with TRBJ1-5; possibly TRBD1 for D (5 bases). CDR1 MNHEY and CDR2 SMNVEV come from the germline V gene (reference sequence). This CDR3 contains 14 residues. Deletions cut 3 bases from V and 6 bases from J, with 12 bases between. The CDR3 protein is CASSFSGGAQPQHF. DNA of the CDR3: TGTGCCAGCAGTTTTTCGGGTGGGGCTCAGCCCCAGCATTTT.

CDR3 coding DNA: TGTGCCACCAGTGAGACGACGGCCGGGATATATTTT. Translation gives CATSETTAGIYF. V is TRBV24-1 and J is TRBJ1-3; D is uncertain. Trimming pared 4 bases from V and 13 bases from J, leaving 13 bases between. The CDR3 length is 12 residues. Germline V lookup: CDR1 KGHDR, CDR2 SFDVKD.

The V gene is TRBV5-1, the J gene TRBJ2-7; D gene unclear. The germline CDR1 and CDR2 sequences are SGHRS and YFSETQ. Trimming left V 0 bases short and J 5 bases short, with 12 bases between. The CDR3 extends over 14 amino acids. CDR3 loop: CASSLEGPEDEQYF. The CDR3 DNA follows: TGCGCCAGCAGCTTGGAGGGTCCAGAGGACGAGCAGTACTTC.

The gene calls are TRBV10-2 and TRBJ2-7, with TRBD2 matching 7 bases. The junction had 7 bases not matched to a gene; V was cut back by 11 bases and J by 0 bases. In germline, CDR1 is WSHSY, CDR2 SAAADI. This CDR3 is 13 amino acids long. The CDR3 reads CAAAAGVSYEQYF. In DNA, the CDR3 is TGCGCCGCCGCCGCGGGAGTCTCCTACGAGCAGTACTTC.